Below, 10 T cell receptor beta chains from the same sample are listed, as sequenced in a study of T cell repertoires in cytomegalovirus infection (dated by TCRdb to between 2017 and 2020). These TCRs' antigens remain unknown. Per the publication, the treatment or condition label means: in vitro stimulation with specific CMV peptide epitopes to enrich CMV-specific T cells. The reads were generated on an Illumina HiSeq 1500. TCRdb handled the public reads itself, with Q25 trimming in fastp and clone calling in MiXCR, and kept productive beta chains. Rows are combined by CDR3 protein, so each entry shows the most common genes and DNA. The sample profile shows about 150,000 distinct CDR3 sequences; 32% of them were found once. The top ten hold about 56% of the sample. The sequences come from CD8+ T cells from cultured PBMCs, collected from culture after CMV antigen stimulation. Source of these receptors: a human donor in good health (CMV status not recorded). Some clones in this sample may be carry-over from other donors' samples.

The rearrangement links TRBV7-9 to TRBJ1-4, with 7 bases aligning to TRBD1. V lost 2 bases, J lost 7 bases, and 4 bases stayed unmatched. This CDR3 has 14 residues. Germline-derived CDR1 and CDR2 are SEHNR and FQNEAQ (reference sequence). CDR3 DNA: TGTGCCAGCAGCTTACTAGGGGGCTCTGAAAAACTGTTTTTT. This gives the protein CASSLLGGSEKLFF.

V usage is TRBV12-5 and J usage is TRBJ2-7; TRBD1 is a possible D gene (5 bases). Between the trimmed V and J ends, which lost 1 base and 7 bases, there was a span of 11 bases. The CDR3 consists of 13 residues. Germline assignment: CDR1 LGHNT and CDR2 FRNRAP. CDR3 sequence: CASGLATEWEQYF. The DNA for the CDR3 is TGTGCTAGTGGTTTGGCGACAGAATGGGAGCAGTACTTC.

This clonotype was detected only a few times. V is TRBV9 and J is TRBJ1-6, with D possibly being TRBD1 (6 bases). V lost 3 bases and J 8 bases, leaving 12 bases between the germline ends. The CDR3 has 14 residues. Looked up from germline, CDR1 is SGDLS and CDR2 is YYNGEE. The DNA of the CDR3 is TGTGCCAGCAGCGCAGGGACATCACATTCACCCCTCCACTTT. It translates to CASSAGTSHSPLHF.

The chain joins TRBV15 to TRBJ2-3; TRBD2 aligns across 9 bases. Germline CDR1 and CDR2: LNHNV and YYDKDF (reference sequence). V shed 4 bases, J shed 6 bases, and the junction held 8 bases outside the gene matches. The length of the CDR3 is 15 residues. The CDR3 loop is CATSIPPSGDDTQYF. DNA for the CDR3: TGTGCCACCAGCATCCCACCTAGCGGGGACGATACGCAGTATTTT.

The CDR3 DNA sequence: TGTGCCAGCAGCTTAGTTCCAGGGGGCAACTCCTACAATGAGCAGTTCTTC. It codes for CASSLVPGGNSYNEQFF. The chain combines TRBV11-2 with TRBJ2-1, with TRBD1 matching 8 bases. Germline V gene lookup returns CDR1 SGHAT and CDR2 FQNNGV. V gave up 1 base and J gave up 0 bases; unmatched junction bases: 5. The CDR3 spans 17 residues.

This clonotype has ten or more counts. The CDR3: CASSQVGNSPLHF. The CDR3 region has the DNA TGCGCCAGCAGCCAAGTCGGGAATTCACCCCTCCACTTT. J is TRBJ1-6 and V is TRBV4-1; D unclear. Germline loops: CDR1 MGHRA, CDR2 YSYEKL. V lost 1 base and J 7 bases, leaving 5 bases between the germline ends. This CDR3 has 13 residues.

The V gene is TRBV7-9, the J gene TRBJ1-5, with TRBD1 matching 8 bases. Germline CDR1 is SEHNR and CDR2 is FQNEAQ (reference sequence). Trimming cost V 8 bases and J 0 bases; bases outside gene matches: 6. CDR3 length equals 15 residues. The CDR3 protein is CASAGTGDSNQPQHF. CDR3 nucleotide sequence: TGTGCCAGCGCCGGGACAGGAGATAGCAATCAGCCCCAGCATTTT.

The chain links TRBV6-2 or TRBV6-3 to TRBJ2-2; the D is unclear. The CDR3 is 13 amino acids. Trimming cost V 4 bases and J 2 bases, with 5 bases left between them. Germline V CDR1 and CDR2: MNHEY, SVGEGT. The DNA of the CDR3 is TGTGCCAGCAGTTTCATAAACACCGGGGAGCTGTTTTTT. Its protein is CASSFINTGELFF.

This clonotype was detected once. The chain joins TRBV10-3 to TRBJ1-1; 7 nucleotides align to TRBD1. The CDR3 spans 14 residues. V was clipped by 6 bases and J by 8 bases; unmatched bases: 12. The germline CDR1 and CDR2 sequences are ENHRY and SYGVKD. Here the CDR3 DNA reads TGTGCCATCAGCGCTTACAGGGGTTTAGACGAAGCTTTCTTT. Encoded protein: CAISAYRGLDEAFF.

This clonotype showed up just a few times. This chain connects TRBV28 to TRBJ2-3, with 13 bases lining up with TRBD2. Germline V gene sequence: CDR1 MDHEN, CDR2 SYDVKM. With 8 bases clipped from V and 7 bases from J, the junction kept 12 bases outside the gene matches. The CDR3 spans 16 residues. The chain's CDR3 is CASEGLAGVPVYTQYF. CDR3 in DNA: TGTGCCAGCGAAGGACTAGCGGGGGTGCCTGTGTATACGCAGTATTTT. The variable domain in full, completed from reference TRBV28 and TRBJ2-3, reads DVKVTQSSRYLVKRTGEKVFLECVQDMDHENMFWYRQDPGLGLRLIYFSYDVKMKEKGDIPEGYSVSREKKERFSLILESASTNQTSMYLCASEGLAGVPVYTQYFGPGTRLTVL.